This entry is about one T cell receptor beta chain. Its cognate antigen is unknown. Per the germline V gene, CDR1 is MGHRA and CDR2 is YSYEKL. The CDR3 has 16 residues. Trimming removed 0 bases at V and 0 bases at J, with 12 bases between. This sample stems from a study of vaccination and CD4 T cells after COVID-19. About the research overall: Convalescent individuals numbered four females and six males, two being Hispanic. Stimulation of cells relied on overlapping spike peptides derived from SARS-CoV-2, HCoV-NL63, HCoV-OC43 and HCoV-229E.

Study-wide results and limits: Median SARS-CoV-2-reactive clonotype numbers went from roughly 19 to 38; this increase was not significant.

With the Oncomine TCR Beta short-read assay, DNA from cultured CD4+ T cells was sequenced. TCRdb reanalysed the PCR reads using MiXCR and keeps one entry per CDR3 protein. The table has around 27,000 distinct CDR3 sequences, roughly 31% seen once. The sample's time point: late sampling 161 to 241 days after vaccination in a few convalescent patients. Treatment meaning: approximately nine-day PBMC culture with coronavirus spike peptide pools or control peptides (ViraFEST assay). ViraFEST used peptide pools to expand antigen-specific T cells and subsequently sequenced their TCRs. The sequence was obtained from a human donor who had recovered from COVID-19. The sample was CD4+ T cells from blood, cultured in vitro, taken about 7 months after SARS-CoV-2 vaccination. V and J are TRBV4-1 and TRBJ2-7; tentative D call: TRBD2 (6 bases). In DNA form, the CDR3 reads TGCGCCAGCAGCCAAGATACCGGGAGCGGCTCCTACGAGCAGTACTTC. Residues: CASSQDTGSGSYEQYF.